This T cell receptor beta chain was obtained from a study of metastatic and nonmetastatic thyroid tumors. Study at large: Samples came from malignant and benign thyroid patients, and repertoires were compared across blood and tumor or nodule tissue.

Whole-study findings and limits: Malignant thyroid tumors reportedly exceeded benign nodules significantly in TCR beta diversity, with the difference appearing in blood and tumor.

This clone was seen only a few times. Its antigen is unknown. The authors' processing: Differences in CDR3 between clinicopathological groups were drawn on to build a classifier intended to discriminate distant-metastatic papillary thyroid cancer patients. TCRdb ran MiXCR on the PCR reads. It is TCRdb's table, rather than the study itself, that gives the V and J calls and clone size. The table includes 30,000 to 40,000 clones, roughly 22% detected once. The entire patient cohort was treatment-naive prior to thyroid surgery. The V gene's germline CDR1 is SNHLY and CDR2 FYNNEI. CDR3 length: 14 amino acids. Trimming removed 8 bases at V and 0 bases at J, with 14 bases between.

The J gene is TRBJ2-7, the V gene TRBV2; the D gene is possibly TRBD2 (6 bases). The sequenced sample was tumor tissue. This receptor was taken from a male donor with papillary thyroid cancer or a benign thyroid nodule (not recorded which). Some clones in this sample may be carry-over from other donors' samples. CDR3 sequence: CASCKRASSYEQYF. CDR3 bases: TGTGCCAGCTGCAAGCGGGCCAGCTCCTACGAGCAGTACTTC.